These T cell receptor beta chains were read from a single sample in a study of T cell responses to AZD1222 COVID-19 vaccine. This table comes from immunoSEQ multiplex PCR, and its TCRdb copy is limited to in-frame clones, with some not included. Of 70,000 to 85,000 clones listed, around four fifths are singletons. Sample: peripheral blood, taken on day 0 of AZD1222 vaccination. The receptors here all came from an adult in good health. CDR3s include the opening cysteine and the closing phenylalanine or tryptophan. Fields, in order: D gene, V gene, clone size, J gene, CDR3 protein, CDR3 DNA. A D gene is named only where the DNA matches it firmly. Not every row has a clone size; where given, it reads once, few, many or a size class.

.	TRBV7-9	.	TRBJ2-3	CASRSGADTQYF	TGTGCCAGCAGGTCAGGGGCAGATACGCAGTATTTT
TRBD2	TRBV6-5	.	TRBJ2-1	CASSTGLAVEQFF	TGTGCCAGCAGTACGGGACTAGCTGTTGAGCAGTTCTTC
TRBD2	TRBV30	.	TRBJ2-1	CAWDLAGYRDNEQFF	TGTGCCTGGGATCTAGCGGGGTATCGCGACAATGAGCAGTTCTTC
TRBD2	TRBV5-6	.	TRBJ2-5	CASRGSSGPQETQYF	TGTGCCAGCAGGGGTAGTAGCGGGCCCCAAGAGACCCAGTACTTC
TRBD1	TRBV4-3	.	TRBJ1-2	CASSDGTGVGGYTF	TGCGCCAGCAGTGACGGGACAGGGGTCGGTGGCTACACCTTC
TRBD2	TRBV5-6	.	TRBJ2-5	CASSSPGLGQETQYF	TGTGCCAGCAGCTCACCGGGACTAGGGCAAGAGACCCAGTACTTC
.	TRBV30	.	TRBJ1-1	CAWSRNRLLGTEAFF	TGTGCCTGGAGTCGTAACAGGTTACTGGGCACTGAAGCTTTCTTT
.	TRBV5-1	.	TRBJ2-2	CASRNSANTGELFF	TGCGCCAGCCGGAACAGTGCGAACACCGGGGAGCTGTTTTTT
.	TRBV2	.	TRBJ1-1	CASRTGMNTEAFF	TGTGCCAGCAGGACAGGCATGAACACTGAAGCTTTCTTT
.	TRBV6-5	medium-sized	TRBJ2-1	CASTKEGKGEQFF	TGTGCCAGCACCAAGGAGGGTAAGGGTGAGCAGTTCTTC
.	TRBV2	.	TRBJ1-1	CASSKGENTEAFF	TGTGCCAGCAGTAAGGGCGAGAACACTGAAGCTTTCTTT
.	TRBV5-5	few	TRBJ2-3	CASSLDVGFGADTQYF	TGTGCCAGCAGCTTGGATGTGGGGTTCGGGGCAGATACGCAGTATTTT
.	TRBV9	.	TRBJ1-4	CASSVRGGVLNEKLFF	TGTGCCAGCAGCGTCCGAGGGGGGGTACTCAATGAAAAACTGTTTTTT
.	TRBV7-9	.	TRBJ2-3	CASSQLSGPTGTQYF	TGTGCCAGCAGTCAACTTAGCGGACCGACTGGTACGCAGTATTTT
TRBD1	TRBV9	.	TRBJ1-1	CASSVRSTGDLNTEAFF	TGTGCCAGCAGCGTTCGGTCCACAGGGGACTTGAACACTGAAGCTTTCTTT
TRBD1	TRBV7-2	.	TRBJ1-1	CASSPGQANTEAFF	TGTGCCAGCAGCCCAGGACAGGCGAACACTGAAGCTTTCTTT
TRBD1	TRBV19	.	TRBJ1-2	CASNAGGHYGYTF	TGTGCCAGTAATGCAGGGGGCCACTATGGCTACACCTTC
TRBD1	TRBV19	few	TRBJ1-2	CASSTGTGGDYGYTF	TGTGCCAGTAGTACGGGGACAGGGGGCGACTATGGCTACACCTTC
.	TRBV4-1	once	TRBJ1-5	CASSQDGRGRGGNQPQHF	TGCGCCAGCAGCCAAGATGGCAGGGGAAGGGGTGGCAATCAGCCCCAGCATTTT
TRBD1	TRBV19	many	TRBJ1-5	CASSIMGQAYYSNQPQHF	TGTGCCAGTAGTATAATGGGACAGGCTTACTATAGCAATCAGCCCCAGCATTTT
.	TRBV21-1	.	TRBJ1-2	CASSKKGIGQGACGYTF	TGTGCCAGCAGCAAAAAGGGGATTGGACAGGGGGCATGTGGCTACACCTTC
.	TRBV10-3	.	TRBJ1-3	CAISKSPGNTIYF	TGTGCCATCAGCAAAAGCCCTGGAAACACCATATATTTT
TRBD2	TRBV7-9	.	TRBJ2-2	CAASGRNTGELFF	TGTGCCGCTAGCGGAAGGAACACCGGGGAGCTGTTTTTT
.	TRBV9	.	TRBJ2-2	CASSVLGLATAGELFF	TGTGCCAGCAGCGTGTTAGGGCTAGCGACGGCCGGGGAGCTGTTTTTT
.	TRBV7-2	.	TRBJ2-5	CASSLALGTQETQYF	TGTGCCAGCAGCTTAGCGCTTGGTACTCAAGAGACCCAGTACTTC
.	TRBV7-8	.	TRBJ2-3	CASSRGFAGARADTQYF	TGTGCCAGCAGCCGAGGGTTCGCGGGGGCGCGGGCAGATACGCAGTATTTT
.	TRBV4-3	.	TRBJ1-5	CASSHTQILYSNQPQHF	TGCGCCAGCAGCCATACTCAGATCCTTTATAGCAATCAGCCCCAGCATTTT
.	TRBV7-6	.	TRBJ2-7	CASSLSLVNEQYF	TGTGCCAGCAGCTTAAGCCTCGTCAACGAGCAGTACTTC
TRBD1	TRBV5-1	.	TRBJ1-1	CASSAGQGLSMNTEAFF	TGCGCCAGCAGCGCCGGACAGGGCCTCTCTATGAACACTGAAGCTTTCTTT
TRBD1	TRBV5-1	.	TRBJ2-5	CASSWGQVYQETQYF	TGCGCCAGCAGCTGGGGACAGGTGTACCAAGAGACCCAGTACTTC
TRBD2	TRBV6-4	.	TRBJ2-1	CASRPSGRTPLSPPHEQFF	TGTGCCAGCAGGCCTAGCGGGAGGACCCCGTTGTCCCCCCCCCATGAGCAGTTCTTC
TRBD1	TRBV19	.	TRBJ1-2	CASSRDRLNYGYTF	TGTGCCAGTAGTAGGGACAGGTTAAACTATGGCTACACCTTC
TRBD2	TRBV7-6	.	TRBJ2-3	CASSQLAGSTDTQYF	TGTGCCAGCAGCCAACTAGCGGGGTCAACAGATACGCAGTATTTT
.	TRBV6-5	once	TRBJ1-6	CASRIGDNSPLHF	TGTGCCAGCAGGATTGGGGATAATTCACCCCTCCACTTT
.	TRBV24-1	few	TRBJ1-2	CAITQALTGPLYGYTF	TGTGCCATCACACAGGCCCTCACAGGCCCACTCTATGGCTACACCTTC
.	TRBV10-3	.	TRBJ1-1	CAISADMGGEAFF	TGTGCCATCAGTGCGGACATGGGGGGTGAAGCTTTCTTT
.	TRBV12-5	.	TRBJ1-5	CASGRLGAEAQHF	TGTGCTAGTGGGCGGTTAGGGGCTGAGGCCCAGCATTTT
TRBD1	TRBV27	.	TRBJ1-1	CASSPTWDRAEAFF	TGTGCCAGCAGTCCTACCTGGGACAGAGCAGAGGCTTTCTTT
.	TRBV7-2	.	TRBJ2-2	CASSLDNTRAGELFF	TGTGCCAGCAGCTTAGACAATACTAGAGCCGGGGAGCTGTTTTTT